A selection of T cell receptor beta chains follows, all from one sample in a study of blood T cells in healthy people across ages. TCRdb re-called the 5' RACE reads through MiXCR, storing one row per CDR3 protein. The profile shows hundreds of thousands of distinct CDR3 sequences, about 55% of them singletons. Sequencing used blood. These receptors all come from a man older than 75 in good health. Each CDR3 is given with its conserved first and last residue. The order of the fields is V gene, D gene, clone size, J gene, CDR3 DNA, CDR3 protein. A D gene is named only where the DNA matches it firmly. Size is stated for part of the rows, as once, few or many counts, or as a class when the clone is expanded.

TRBV6-2/TRBV6-3	TRBD2	.	TRBJ2-1	TGTGCCAGCAGTTACACTAGCGTGACTTACAATGAGCAGTTCTTC	CASSYTSVTYNEQFF
TRBV20-1	.	few	TRBJ2-7	TGCAGTGCCACCCCCGGGGTCTACGAGCAGTACTTC	CSATPGVYEQYF
TRBV20-1	TRBD2	.	TRBJ2-1	TGCAGTGCTAGACCTATAGCGGGTATCTACAATGAGCAGTTCTTC	CSARPIAGIYNEQFF
TRBV3-1	.	few	TRBJ2-3	TGTGCCAGCAGCCAAGAGACCTACGATACGCAGTATTTT	CASSQETYDTQYF
TRBV4-1	TRBD1	once	TRBJ2-7	TGCGCCAGCAGCCGAACCGGGACAGGGGGGCCCCTTCGCTGCGAGCAGTACTTC	CASSRTGTGGPLRCEQYF
TRBV5-1	.	.	TRBJ2-6	TGCGCCAGCAGCTTGATAGATTGGCGAACAGGTTTTCTCTCTGGGGCCAACGTCCTGACTTTC	CASSLIDWRTGFLSGANVLTF
TRBV5-1	TRBD2	.	TRBJ2-7	TGCGCCAGCAGCTTACACCAGACGAGCGGGATTTACGAGCAGTACTTC	CASSLHQTSGIYEQYF
TRBV6-6	.	.	TRBJ2-7	TGTGCCCGCAGAGAGGGGGGCACCTACGAGCAGTACTTC	CARREGGTYEQYF
TRBV5-6	.	.	TRBJ1-4	TGTGCCGGCAGCTACCCGAGGGGGGCGAGTGAAAAACTGTTTTTT	CAGSYPRGASEKLFF
TRBV5-6	.	.	TRBJ2-1	TGTGCCAGCAGCCCCCGGCGGGGAATACTCTACAATGAGCAGTTCTTC	CASSPRRGILYNEQFF
TRBV9	TRBD2	.	TRBJ2-2	TGTGCCAGCAGCCCAACTAGCGGAGTCACCGGGGAGCTGTTTTTT	CASSPTSGVTGELFF
TRBV5-1	.	.	TRBJ2-1	TGCGCCAGCAGCATGCAGGTTTCCAATGAGCAGTTCTTC	CASSMQVSNEQFF
TRBV5-1	TRBD2	.	TRBJ2-7	TGCGCCAGCGGCTCCCGGGACTACAACTACGAGCAGTACTTC	CASGSRDYNYEQYF
TRBV7-6	TRBD2	few	TRBJ2-1	TGTGCCAGCAGCTTAGAGAGGACTAGCGGGTACAATGAGCAGTTCTTC	CASSLERTSGYNEQFF
TRBV5-1	.	.	TRBJ1-1	TGCGCCAGCAGCTTCGACAGGACCGGGACTGAAGCTTTCTTT	CASSFDRTGTEAFF